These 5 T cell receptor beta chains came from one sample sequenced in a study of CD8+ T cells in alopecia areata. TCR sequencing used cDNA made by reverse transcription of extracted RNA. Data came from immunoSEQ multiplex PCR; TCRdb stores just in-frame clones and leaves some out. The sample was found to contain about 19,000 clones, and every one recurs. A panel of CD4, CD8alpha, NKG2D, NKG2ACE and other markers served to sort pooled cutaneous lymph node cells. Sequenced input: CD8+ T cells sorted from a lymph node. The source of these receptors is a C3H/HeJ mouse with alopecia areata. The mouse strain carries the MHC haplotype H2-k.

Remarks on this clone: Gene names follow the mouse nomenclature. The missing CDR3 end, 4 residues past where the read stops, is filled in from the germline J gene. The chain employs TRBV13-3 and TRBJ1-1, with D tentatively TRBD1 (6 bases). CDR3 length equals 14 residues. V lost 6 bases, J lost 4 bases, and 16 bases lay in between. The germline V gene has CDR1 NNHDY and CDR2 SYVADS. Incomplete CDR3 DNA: TGTGCCAGCAAGACTATCAGGGGAGCCACA. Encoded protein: CASKTIRGAT. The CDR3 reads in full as CASKTIRGATEVFF.

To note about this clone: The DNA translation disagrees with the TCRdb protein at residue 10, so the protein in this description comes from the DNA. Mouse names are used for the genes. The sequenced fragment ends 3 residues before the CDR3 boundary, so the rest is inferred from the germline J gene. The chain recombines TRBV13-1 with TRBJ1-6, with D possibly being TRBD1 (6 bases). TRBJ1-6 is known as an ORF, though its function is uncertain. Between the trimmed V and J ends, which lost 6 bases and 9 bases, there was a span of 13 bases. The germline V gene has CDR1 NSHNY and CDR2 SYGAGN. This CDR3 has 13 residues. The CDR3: CASTQGGGSPLYF. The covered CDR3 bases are TGTGCCAGCACACAGGGAGGGGGTTCGCCC.

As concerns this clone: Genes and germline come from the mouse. Incomplete CDR3 DNA: TGTGCCTGGAGCCGGGACTGGGGGGGCTATGCT. Translation: CAWSRDWGGYA. The CDR3, in full, reads CAWSRDWGGYAEQFF. The rearrangement uses TRBV31 and TRBJ2-1, with 13 bases that match TRBD2. The CDR3 goes on 4 residues after the read ends, and that part is filled in from the germline J gene. The CDR3 consists of 15 residues. V shed 3 bases, J shed 3 bases, and the junction held 2 bases outside the gene matches. Germline V lookup: CDR1 GKSSPN, CDR2 SITVG.

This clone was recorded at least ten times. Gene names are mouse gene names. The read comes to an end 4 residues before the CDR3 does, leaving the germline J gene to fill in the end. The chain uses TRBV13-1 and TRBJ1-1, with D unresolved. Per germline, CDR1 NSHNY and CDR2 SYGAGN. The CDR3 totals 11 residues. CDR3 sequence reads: CASSDETEVFF. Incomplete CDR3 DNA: TGTGCCAGCAGTGATGAGACA.

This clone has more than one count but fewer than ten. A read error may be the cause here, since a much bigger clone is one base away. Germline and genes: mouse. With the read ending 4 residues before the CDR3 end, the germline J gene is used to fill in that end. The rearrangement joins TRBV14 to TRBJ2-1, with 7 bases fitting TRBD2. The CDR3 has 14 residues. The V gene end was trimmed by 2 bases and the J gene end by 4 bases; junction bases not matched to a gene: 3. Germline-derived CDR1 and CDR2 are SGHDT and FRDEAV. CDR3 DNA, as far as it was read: TGTGCCAGCAGTTTAGCTGGGGGTTATGCT. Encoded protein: CASSLAGGYA. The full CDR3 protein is CASSLAGGYAEQFF.